This T cell receptor beta chain was recorded in a study of blood T cell repertoires in COVID-19. Study context: In each case, the material was cDNA or gDNA derived from T cells, B-cell-depleted T cells, or PBMCs.

The CDR3 length is 19 residues. The germline V gene has CDR1 ENHRY and CDR2 SYGVKD. Trimming took 0 bases from V and 3 from J, leaving 21 bases between them. Data came from immunoSEQ multiplex PCR; TCRdb stores just in-frame clones and leaves some out. This sample has roughly 250,000 clones, with approximately 85% found just once. This rearrangement joins TRBV10-3 to TRBJ1-5; TRBD1 might be the D (5 bases). Sequenced: peripheral blood. The clonotype comes from a middle-aged man with acute or convalescent COVID-19. The CDR3 here is CAISESATPGGLDNQPQHF. The CDR3 DNA sequence: TGTGCCATCAGTGAGTCAGCGACGCCCGGGGGTTTGGACAATCAGCCCCAGCATTTT.